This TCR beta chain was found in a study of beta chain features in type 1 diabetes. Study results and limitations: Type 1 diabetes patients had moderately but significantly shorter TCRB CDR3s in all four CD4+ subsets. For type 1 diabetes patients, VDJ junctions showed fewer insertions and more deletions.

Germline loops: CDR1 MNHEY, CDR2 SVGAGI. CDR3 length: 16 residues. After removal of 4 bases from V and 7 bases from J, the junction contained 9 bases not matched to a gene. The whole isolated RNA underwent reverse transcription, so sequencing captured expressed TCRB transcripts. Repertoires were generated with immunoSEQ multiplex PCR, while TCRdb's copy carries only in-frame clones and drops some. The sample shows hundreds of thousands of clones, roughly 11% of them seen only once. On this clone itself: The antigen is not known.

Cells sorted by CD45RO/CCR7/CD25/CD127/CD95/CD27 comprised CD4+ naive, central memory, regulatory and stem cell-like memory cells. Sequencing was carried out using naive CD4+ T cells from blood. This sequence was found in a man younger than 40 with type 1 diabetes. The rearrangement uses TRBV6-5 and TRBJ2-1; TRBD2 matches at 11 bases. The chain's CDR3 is CASSSGRLAGRNEQFF. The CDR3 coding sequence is TGTGCCAGCAGTTCGGGTCGACTAGCGGGGCGGAATGAGCAGTTCTTC.